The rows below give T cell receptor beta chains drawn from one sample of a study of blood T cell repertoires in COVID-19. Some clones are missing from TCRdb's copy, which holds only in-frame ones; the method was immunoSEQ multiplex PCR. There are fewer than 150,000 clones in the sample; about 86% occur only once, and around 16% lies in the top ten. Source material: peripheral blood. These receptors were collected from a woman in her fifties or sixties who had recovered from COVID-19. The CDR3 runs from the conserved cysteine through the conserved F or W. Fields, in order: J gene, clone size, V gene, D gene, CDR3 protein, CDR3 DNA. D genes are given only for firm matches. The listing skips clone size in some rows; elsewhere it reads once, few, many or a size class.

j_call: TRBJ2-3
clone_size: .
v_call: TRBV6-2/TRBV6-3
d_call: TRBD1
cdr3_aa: CASSYRRNGQGSTDTQYF
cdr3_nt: TGTGCCAGCAGTTACCGCCGAAACGGACAGGGGAGCACAGATACGCAGTATTTT

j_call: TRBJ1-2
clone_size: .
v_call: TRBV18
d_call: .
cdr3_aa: CASSPTDPEYYGYTF
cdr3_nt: TGTGCCAGCTCACCGACAGACCCTGAGTACTATGGCTACACCTTC

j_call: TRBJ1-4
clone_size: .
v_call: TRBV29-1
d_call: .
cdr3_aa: CSAGREKLFF
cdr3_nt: TGCAGCGCGGGACGGGAAAAACTGTTTTTT

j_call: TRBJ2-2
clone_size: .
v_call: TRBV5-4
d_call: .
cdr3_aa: CASSWGRDTGELFF
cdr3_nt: TGTGCCAGCAGCTGGGGGCGTGACACCGGGGAGCTGTTTTTT

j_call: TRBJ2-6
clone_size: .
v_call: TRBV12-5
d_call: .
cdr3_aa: CASGLTVTGSGANVLTF
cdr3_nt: TGTGCTAGTGGTTTGACAGTCACAGGGTCCGGGGCCAACGTCCTGACTTTC

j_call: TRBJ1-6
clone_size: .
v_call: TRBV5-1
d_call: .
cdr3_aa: CASSLRGRAGDSSPLHF
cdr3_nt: TGCGCCAGCAGCTTGAGGGGTCGGGCAGGGGATAGTTCACCCCTCCACTTT

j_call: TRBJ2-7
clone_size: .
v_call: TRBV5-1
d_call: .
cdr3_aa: CASSPGPQGAYEQYF
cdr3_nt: TGCGCCAGCAGCCCAGGACCCCAAGGGGCCTACGAGCAGTACTTC

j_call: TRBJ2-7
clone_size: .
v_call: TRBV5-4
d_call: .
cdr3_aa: CASSFSGQDSYEQYF
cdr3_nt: TGTGCCAGCAGCTTTAGTGGACAAGACTCCTACGAGCAGTACTTC

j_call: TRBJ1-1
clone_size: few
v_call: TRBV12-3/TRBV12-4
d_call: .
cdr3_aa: CASSPQGDTEAFF
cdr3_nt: TGTGCCAGCAGTCCACAGGGAGACACTGAAGCTTTCTTT

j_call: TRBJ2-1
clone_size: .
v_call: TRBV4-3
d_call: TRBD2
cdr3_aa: CASSQKGLAGVGYNEQFF
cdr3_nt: TGCGCCAGCAGCCAGAAAGGACTAGCGGGAGTCGGCTACAATGAGCAGTTCTTC

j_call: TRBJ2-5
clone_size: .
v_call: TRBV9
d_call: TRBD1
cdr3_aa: CASSPTGVQQETQYF
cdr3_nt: TGTGCCAGCAGCCCGACAGGGGTTCAACAAGAGACCCAGTACTTC

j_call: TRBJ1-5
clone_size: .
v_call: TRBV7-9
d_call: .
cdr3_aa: CASSPMTGAISNQPQHF
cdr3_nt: TGTGCCAGCAGCCCGATGACAGGAGCCATTAGCAATCAGCCCCAGCATTTT

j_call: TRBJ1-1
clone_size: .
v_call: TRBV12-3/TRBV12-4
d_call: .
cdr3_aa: CASSLARDTEAFF
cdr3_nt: TGTGCCAGCAGTTTAGCGCGGGACACTGAAGCTTTCTTT

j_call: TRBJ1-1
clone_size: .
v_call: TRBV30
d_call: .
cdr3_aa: CAWNGGIFTEAFF
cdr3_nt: TGTGCCTGGAACGGGGGTATATTCACTGAAGCTTTCTTT

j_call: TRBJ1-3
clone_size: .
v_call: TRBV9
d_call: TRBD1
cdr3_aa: CASSSQGAFGNTIYF
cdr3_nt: TGTGCCAGCAGCTCACAGGGGGCTTTTGGAAACACCATATATTTT

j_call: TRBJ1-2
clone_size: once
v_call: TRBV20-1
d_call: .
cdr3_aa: CSASSIGPRDYGYTF
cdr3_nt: TGCAGTGCTAGTTCTATCGGCCCTCGGGACTATGGCTACACCTTC

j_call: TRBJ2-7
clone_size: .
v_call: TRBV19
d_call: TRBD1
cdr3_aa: CASNRGQGSHEQYF
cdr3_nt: TGTGCCAGTAATAGGGGGCAGGGTTCCCACGAGCAGTACTTC

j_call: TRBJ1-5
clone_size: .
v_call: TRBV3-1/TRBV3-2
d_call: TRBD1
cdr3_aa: CASSQGTGGYNQPQHF
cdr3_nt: TGTGCCAGCAGCCAAGGGACAGGGGGTTACAATCAGCCCCAGCATTTT

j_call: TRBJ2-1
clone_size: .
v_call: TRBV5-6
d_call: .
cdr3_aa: CASRALRGEQFF
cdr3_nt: TGTGCCAGCAGAGCACTACGGGGTGAGCAGTTCTTC

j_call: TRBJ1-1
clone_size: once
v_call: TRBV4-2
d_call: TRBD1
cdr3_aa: CASSRDRAEAFF
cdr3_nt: TGTGCCAGCAGCCGGGACAGAGCTGAAGCTTTCTTT

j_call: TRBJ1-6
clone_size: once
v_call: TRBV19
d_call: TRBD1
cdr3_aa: CASSSGQGNSPLHF
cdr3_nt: TGTGCCAGTAGTTCTGGACAGGGGAATTCACCCCTCCACTTT

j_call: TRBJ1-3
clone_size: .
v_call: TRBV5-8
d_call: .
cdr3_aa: CASSPEGGNTIYF
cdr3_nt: TGTGCCAGCAGCCCAGAGGGTGGAAACACCATATATTTT

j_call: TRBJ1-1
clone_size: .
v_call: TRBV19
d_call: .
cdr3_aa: CASSIIFSGDTEAFF
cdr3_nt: TGTGCCAGTAGTATAATATTCTCGGGTGACACTGAAGCTTTCTTT